This T cell receptor (beta chain) was documented in a study of blood T cell repertoires in COVID-19. The overall study: T cells, B-cell-depleted T cells, or PBMCs supplied cDNA or gDNA.

Assay used: immunoSEQ multiplex PCR; TCRdb lists only in-frame clones, some missing. The data contain over 95,000 clones, roughly 80% of them singletons. Germline assignment: CDR1 SGHAT and CDR2 FQNNGV. The CDR3 is 15 amino acids. V shed 3 bases, J shed 2 bases, and the junction held 4 bases outside the gene matches. The chain uses TRBV11-2 and TRBJ2-7; 10 bases map to TRBD1. The source material was peripheral blood. The receptor comes from a man aged 50 to 59 with acute or convalescent COVID-19. The CDR3 loop is CASSLGGQGTYEQYF. CDR3 in DNA: TGTGCCAGCAGCTTGGGGGGACAGGGGACCTACGAGCAGTACTTC.